The sequence of this T cell receptor (beta chain) was determined in a study of T cells in Graves' hyperthyroidism and ophthalmopathy. This clonotype was seen many times. The antigen is undetermined. Trimming left V 0 bases short and J 4 bases short, with 7 bases between. Per germline, CDR1 DFQATT and CDR2 SNEGSKA (reference sequence). The CDR3 is made up of 14 amino acids. Study observations and caveats: A 13 V-J model separated ophthalmopathy from stable hyperthyroidism.

Stable disease denoted Graves' hyperthyroidism without ophthalmopathy progression within 18 months. TCR beta CDR3 regions were amplified from RNA. HTBI primers were employed in a first-round RT-PCR of the TCR CDR3. A single record per CDR3 protein comes from TCRdb applying MiXCR to the multiplex PCR reads. This sample carries 550,000 to 600,000 distinct CDR3 sequences, 16% of them seen once, and the ten largest clones take approximately 18%. The gene calls are TRBV20-1 and TRBJ1-6; D call uncertain. Sequencing used blood. This clonotype originated in a woman aged 18 to 35 with Graves' hyperthyroidism. The DNA for the CDR3 is TGCAGTGCTAGAGAGGGAGGATATAATTCACCCCTCCACTTT. This sequence encodes CSAREGGYNSPLHF.